The rows below give T cell receptor beta chains drawn from one sample of a study of identical twins. TCRdb redid the calling of the 5' RACE reads with MiXCR, one entry per CDR3 protein. The data hold about 890,000 distinct CDR3 sequences, with 9% to 15% observed a single time. Separately, the same data were catalogued under a study of yellow fever vaccine responses in identical twins.

The material sequenced was PBMCs. These receptors came from a woman aged 18 to 35 in good health. CDR3s include the opening cysteine and the closing phenylalanine or tryptophan. D genes are given only for firm matches. Rows give clone size only sometimes, using once, few, many, or a class for an expanded clone.

V	D	J	size	DNA	CDR3
TRBV10-3	TRBD2	TRBJ2-1	few	TGTGCCACCAGGGGGGTAGCGGGAGGAAATTACAATGAGCAGTTCTTC	CATRGVAGGNYNEQFF
TRBV28	.	TRBJ2-1	.	TGTGCCAGCAGCCCCAACCAGTTAGGTGAGCAGTTCTTC	CASSPNQLGEQFF
TRBV29-1	.	TRBJ1-1	many	TGCAGCGTTGAAGATCTTTGGGGGAGGAACACTGAAGCTTTCTTT	CSVEDLWGRNTEAFF
TRBV28	TRBD1	TRBJ2-1	many	TGTGCCAGCAGTTTCGGACAGGGGGGCCCAAGCTCCTACAATGAGCAGTTCTTC	CASSFGQGGPSSYNEQFF
TRBV5-4	TRBD2	TRBJ2-5	few	TGTGCCAGCAGCTTGGGCGGGAGCTGGGGAGAGACCCAGTACTTC	CASSLGGSWGETQYF
TRBV5-1	.	TRBJ2-7	.	TGCGCCAGCAGCTGGGGCGCTAGCGAGCAGTACTTC	CASSWGASEQYF
TRBV15	TRBD1	TRBJ2-5	.	TGTGCCACCAGCACCCGGGACAGGGGCCACCAAGAGACCCAGTACTTC	CATSTRDRGHQETQYF
TRBV20-1	TRBD2	TRBJ2-3	few	TGCAGTGCTAGAGGGTTGAGCGGGACCCTCGGGGGTACGCAGTATTTT	CSARGLSGTLGGTQYF
TRBV7-6	.	TRBJ1-1	few	TGTGCCAGCAGCTTAACGCCGACAGGTTACACCCCAGCTTTCTTT	CASSLTPTGYTPAFF
TRBV10-3	.	TRBJ1-2	.	TGTGCCATCAGTGACAGCCCCTATGGCTACACCTTC	CAISDSPYGYTF
TRBV12-3/TRBV12-4	TRBD2	TRBJ2-1	few	TGTGCCAGCAGGCCGGCCGGGACTAGCGGGAGGAATGAGCAGTTCTTC	CASRPAGTSGRNEQFF
TRBV5-6	.	TRBJ2-1	few	TGTGCCAGCAGCTCAAAACCCCCCTACAATGAGCAGTTCTTC	CASSSKPPYNEQFF
TRBV6-6	.	TRBJ2-1	many	TGTGCCAGCAGGCCGACAATAGACAATGAGCAGTTCTTC	CASRPTIDNEQFF
TRBV12-3/TRBV12-4	TRBD1	TRBJ2-3	many	TGTGCCAGCAGTTTACTGGGACAGGGAATAGCTACGCAGTATTTT	CASSLLGQGIATQYF
TRBV3-1	TRBD1	TRBJ2-5	few	TGTGCCAGCTCGGACAGGCAAGAGACCCAGTACTTC	CASSDRQETQYF
TRBV6-6	.	TRBJ2-3	few	TGTGCCAGCAGTCCCCTATTCCAAGATACGCAGTATTTT	CASSPLFQDTQYF
TRBV2	TRBD1	TRBJ1-4	.	TGTGCCAGCCGACAGGGAGACACTGCAACTAATGAAAAACTGTTTTTT	CASRQGDTATNEKLFF
TRBV20-1	.	TRBJ2-1	.	TGCAGTGCTAGAGATAAGGGGGAGTCCGCCTACAATGAGCAGTTCTTC	CSARDKGESAYNEQFF
TRBV12-3/TRBV12-4	.	TRBJ2-2	few	TGTGCCAGCAGTCCCCTCCAGGGAGTAGCCGGGGAGCTGTTTTTT	CASSPLQGVAGELFF
TRBV5-5	.	TRBJ2-1	few	TGTGCCAGCAGCTTTGGTTCGGAGGTGGGCTTGGATGAGCAGTTCTTC	CASSFGSEVGLDEQFF
TRBV5-1	TRBD1	TRBJ2-2	few	TGCGCCAGCAGCTTGGCCGGACAGGGGGGAGGATCCGGGGAGCTGTTTTTT	CASSLAGQGGGSGELFF
TRBV3-1	TRBD2	TRBJ2-3	few	TGTGCCAGCAGCCACCGTCGGGAGCTAGCGGCAGATACGCAGTATTTT	CASSHRRELAADTQYF
TRBV15	.	TRBJ1-1	many	TGTGCCACCAGCAGAGATAGTCCGTCAAACACTGAAGCTTTCTTT	CATSRDSPSNTEAFF
TRBV7-2	.	TRBJ2-3	few	TGTGCCAGCAGCCTCGGTGAAAGGTGGACCGATACGCAGTATTTT	CASSLGERWTDTQYF
TRBV20-1	TRBD2	TRBJ2-1	many	TGCAGTGCTAGAGGGGTAGCGGGCTCCTACAATGAGCAGTTCTTC	CSARGVAGSYNEQFF
TRBV12-3/TRBV12-4	.	TRBJ2-1	.	TGTGCCAGCAGTTACCAGGGGTCCCAGGCCAACAATGAGCAGTTCTTC	CASSYQGSQANNEQFF
TRBV4-1	TRBD2	TRBJ2-5	.	TGCGCCAGCAGCCCTAGACTAGCGGGAGGGAAAGAGACCCAGTACTTC	CASSPRLAGGKETQYF
TRBV4-1	TRBD2	TRBJ2-7	many	TGCGCCAGCAGCCAACTGACTTCCTTAGCGGGAGGCTTCTCCTACGAGCAGTACTTC	CASSQLTSLAGGFSYEQYF
TRBV7-9	.	TRBJ2-3	.	TGTGCCAGCAGCTTACACGGGGTCACAGATACGCAGTATTTT	CASSLHGVTDTQYF
TRBV7-8	.	TRBJ2-7	.	TGTGCCAGCATGGGTGGAACCTACGAGCAGTACTTC	CASMGGTYEQYF
TRBV3-1	.	TRBJ1-5	few	TGTGCCAGCAGCCAAGATCACGGGGTAGGGCAGCCCCAGCATTTT	CASSQDHGVGQPQHF
TRBV20-1	TRBD2	TRBJ2-1	.	TGCAGTGCTAGTAGGTCTAGCGGGGGGGTATTCAATGAGCAGTTCTTC	CSASRSSGGVFNEQFF
TRBV7-8	TRBD1	TRBJ1-4	many	TGTGCCAGCAGTCGGGACAGGGGTCGTGAAAAACTGTTTTTT	CASSRDRGREKLFF
TRBV18	TRBD2	TRBJ2-1	few	TGTGCCAGCTCACCTGGGTGGGGATCCGGGACTAGCGGGAGTGATGAGCAGTTCTTC	CASSPGWGSGTSGSDEQFF
TRBV29-1	.	TRBJ2-1	.	TGCAGCGTCCCGGGGCTTTACAACAATGAGCAGTTCTTC	CSVPGLYNNEQFF
TRBV20-1	TRBD1	TRBJ2-1	.	TGCAGTGCTACCCGACAGGGAGAATCCTACAATGAGCAGTTCTTC	CSATRQGESYNEQFF
TRBV7-6	TRBD1	TRBJ1-6	many	TGTGCCAGCAGCTCTGACAGGGGTCTTTCACCCCTCCACTTT	CASSSDRGLSPLHF
TRBV6-2/TRBV6-3	.	TRBJ1-2	.	TGTGCCAGCAGCTTCAGGCGGGTACGGGGCTACACCTTC	CASSFRRVRGYTF
TRBV24-1	TRBD2	TRBJ2-1	.	TGTGCCACCAGTGATTTGGCAGCGGGAGGGCCGAATGAGCAGTTCTTC	CATSDLAAGGPNEQFF
TRBV12-3/TRBV12-4	TRBD1	TRBJ1-5	.	TGTGCCAGCAGTGATACAGGGACAGGCAATCAGCCCCAGCATTTT	CASSDTGTGNQPQHF
TRBV3-1	TRBD2	TRBJ2-5	.	TGTGCCAGCAGCTCTGGACTAGCGGGAGGGAGCATCCAAGAGACCCAGTACTTC	CASSSGLAGGSIQETQYF
TRBV12-3/TRBV12-4	TRBD2	TRBJ2-1	many	TGTGCCAGCAGTACTAGCGGCCTGCCCGCGGTCTTC	CASSTSGLPAVF
TRBV7-8	TRBD2	TRBJ2-1	.	TGTGCCAGCAGCCCGCGGGGGGGTAAGGGGGATGAGCAGTTCTTC	CASSPRGGKGDEQFF
TRBV19	TRBD2	TRBJ2-5	.	TGTGCCAGTAGTATAGCGGCGGGGGTTGAGACCCAGTACTTC	CASSIAAGVETQYF
TRBV5-5	.	TRBJ2-7	few	TGTGCCAGCAGCCCGAGTACCGGAGCCTCCTACGAGCAGTACTTC	CASSPSTGASYEQYF